What follows describes a single T cell receptor beta chain. Its antigen is unidentified. Method: immunoSEQ multiplex PCR; TCRdb's copy keeps in-frame clones and lacks some. Of roughly 550,000 clones listed, over 95% are singletons. Selected positively for CCR7 and CD45RO-negative, naive CD8 cells excluded terminally differentiated effector memory CD45RA+ cells. The healthy adult donors were HIV-negative and reported no recent acute infections or vaccinations. The data originate from a study of shared clonotypes between healthy human individuals. Trimming took 1 base from V and 4 from J; bases not matched to a gene: 9. Germline CDR1 reads MGHRA; CDR2 reads YSYEKL. The CDR3 contains 16 residues. Whole-study results and caveats: Clonotypes that were shared across four donors made up around 5% of naive CD4 clonotypes.

V gene TRBV4-1 combines with J gene TRBJ2-7; 8 positions match TRBD1. This sequence was found in a woman aged 25 to 39 in good health. The sample was naive CD8+ T cells sorted from blood. In nucleotides, the CDR3 is TGCGCCAGCAGCCAAGCCTCAGGGGGCGCGATATACGAGCAGTACTTC. Protein sequence: CASSQASGGAIYEQYF.